The clone carrying this TCR beta chain was seen more than once but under ten times. From germline, CDR1 is SGHTA and CDR2 FQGNSA. The CDR3 runs to 15 residues. Trimming stripped 3 bases from V and 0 bases from J, with 8 bases between. This specimen belongs to a study of identical twins. MiXCR, run by TCRdb on the 5' RACE reads, gives a single entry per CDR3 protein. Of 350,000 to 450,000 distinct CDR3 sequences in the sample, less than 20% were seen once. J is TRBJ1-4 and V is TRBV7-2; no reliable D call. The sample was naive T cells sorted from blood. This receptor was obtained from a man over 45 in good health. CDR3 protein: CASSFGGSTNEKLFF. In DNA, the CDR3 is TGTGCCAGCAGCTTTGGCGGATCAACTAATGAAAAACTGTTTTTT.